These 11 T cell receptor beta chains were all obtained from the same sample, sequenced in a study of spatial heterogeneity in lung cancer. Study-wide findings and caveats: Tracking of tumor mutation counts was seen in expanded intratumoral alpha and beta TCR counts.

TCRdb re-called the 5' RACE reads with MiXCR, one entry per CDR3 protein. The data show 6,500 to 8,500 distinct CDR3 sequences, with around 3.1% seen just once and about a fifth held by the top ten. Time point given: sample taken at primary tumor resection. What these receptors recognize is not known. Source: lung tumor tissue, taken at surgery. These receptor sequences come from a male donor with early-stage non-small cell lung cancer.

This clonotype came up many times. The rearrangement links TRBV7-6 to TRBJ2-5, with 9 bases identical to TRBD2. The germline gives CDR1 SGHVS, CDR2 FNYEAQ. V shed 5 bases and J 1 base; nucleotides not matched to a gene: 29. The CDR3 sequence is 23 residues long. The CDR3 region has the DNA TGTGCCAGCAGCCCCCTTGGGGTAGCGGGGGTGCAACAACGTCGCAAGGCCCAAGAGACCCAGTACTTC. Encoded protein: CASSPLGVAGVQQRRKAQETQYF. Full variable domain (remainder filled in from reference TRBV7-6 and TRBJ2-5): GAGVSQSPRYKVTKRGQDVALRCDPISGHVSLYWYRQALGQGPEFLTYFNYEAQQDKSGLPNDRFSAERPEGSISTLTIQRTEQRDSAMYRCASSPLGVAGVQQRRKAQETQYFGPGTRLLVL.

In this sample, this clonotype is medium-sized. The CDR3 bases are TGTGCCAGCAGTTTAATGGATAAGCAGAACACTGAAGCTTTCTTT. Translating it yields CASSLMDKQNTEAFF. The rearrangement joins TRBV28 to TRBJ1-1; D gene uncertain. Per germline, CDR1 MDHEN and CDR2 SYDVKM. The V end lost 2 bases, the J end lost 1 base, and 11 bases lay between the germline ends. This CDR3 spans 15 amino acids.

By frequency in the sample, this clonotype is medium-sized (0.01 to 0.1%). The rearrangement links TRBV5-6 to TRBJ1-1, with 8 bases that match TRBD1. CDR1 SGHDT and CDR2 YYEEEE come from the germline V gene. V lost 0 bases to trimming and J lost 5 bases; unmatched junction nucleotides: 9. CDR3 length: 16 residues. CDR3 amino acids: CASSLGPRGRRTEAFF. CDR3 nucleotides: TGTGCCAGCAGCTTGGGACCCAGGGGGCGAAGGACTGAAGCTTTCTTT.

By its share, this clonotype is medium-sized. The chain carries TRBV11-2 and TRBJ1-4; D unclear. The germline gives CDR1 SGHAT, CDR2 FQNNGV. Trimming removed 0 bases from V and 4 bases from J, with 6 bases in between. The CDR3 extends over 14 amino acids. The CDR3 spells CASSLDPNNEKLFF. Written as DNA, the CDR3 is TGTGCCAGCAGCTTAGATCCAAATAATGAAAAACTGTTTTTT.

In this sample, this clonotype is medium-sized. The chain couples TRBV29-1 to TRBJ2-7; D ambiguous. Germline V lookup: CDR1 SQVTM, CDR2 ANQGSEA. Trimming left V 5 bases short and J 3 bases short, with 8 bases between. The CDR3 totals 11 residues. The CDR3 sequence is CSVFLNYEQYF. The CDR3 region has the DNA TGCAGCGTTTTTTTAAACTACGAGCAGTACTTC.

The chain combines TRBV28 with TRBJ2-1; D remains ambiguous. The CDR3 has 14 residues. V lost 3 bases and J lost 1, with 7 bases in between. Looked up from germline, CDR1 is MDHEN and CDR2 is SYDVKM. The CDR3 spells CASSFPQSYNEQFF. In DNA form, the CDR3 reads TGTGCCAGCAGTTTCCCACAGTCCTACAATGAGCAGTTCTTC.

This clonotype was seen at least ten times. This chain joins TRBV4-1 and TRBJ1-6, with D possibly matching TRBD1 (5 bases). This CDR3 spans 16 amino acids. V was pared by 0 bases and J by 7 bases, with 13 bases between. The germline CDR1 and CDR2 sequences are MGHRA and YSYEKL. The CDR3: CASSQDSTEGNSPLHF. For the CDR3, the DNA is TGCGCCAGCAGCCAAGATTCGACAGAAGGGAATTCACCCCTCCACTTT.

This clonotype was counted many times. The chain is built from TRBV12-3 or TRBV12-4 and TRBJ2-6; D may match TRBD1 or TRBD2 (5 bases each). V dropped 4 bases and J dropped 0 bases, with 16 bases sitting between them. CDR3 length: 18 amino acids. The CDR3 sequence: CASSYPGPISSGANVLTF. CDR3 nucleotides: TGTGCCAGCAGTTACCCGGGACCGATAAGCTCTGGGGCCAACGTCCTGACTTTC.

By share, this clonotype counts as medium-sized (0.01 to 0.1%). The chain carries TRBV6-1 and TRBJ2-7; no definite D call. The germline CDR1 and CDR2 sequences are MNHNS and SASEGT. This CDR3 comprises 15 residues. The ends were cut back, 1 base at V and 3 bases at J, with 13 bases in the middle. CDR3 sequence: CASSEEEYRVYEQYF. The CDR3 bases are TGTGCCAGCAGTGAAGAGGAATACCGAGTCTACGAGCAGTACTTC.

This clonotype was seen repeatedly, ten times or more. The chain has TRBV5-1 and TRBJ2-1, with D perhaps TRBD1 (5 bases). Germline loops: CDR1 SGHRS, CDR2 YFSETQ. CDR3 length: 12 amino acids. V gave up 4 bases and J gave up 8 bases, with 10 bases separating them. This chain's CDR3 is CASSAVQDEQFF. The CDR3 bases are TGCGCCAGCAGCGCTGTACAGGATGAGCAGTTCTTC.

Relative to its sample, this clonotype is medium-sized (0.01 to 0.1%). The chain combines TRBV7-6 with TRBJ2-5; tentative D call: TRBD1 (5 bases). Germline V gene data show CDR1 as SGHVS and CDR2 as FNYEAQ. The CDR3 covers 17 residues. V lost 2 bases to trimming and J lost 4 bases, with 20 bases between them. This CDR3 reads CASSLRPQEGFGETQYF. CDR3 bases: TGTGCCAGCAGCTTACGGCCACAGGAAGGATTCGGAGAGACCCAGTACTTC.